Listed below are T cell receptor beta chains from one sample, sequenced in a study of shared clonotypes between healthy human individuals. Assay: immunoSEQ multiplex PCR; the TCRdb copy retains only in-frame clones and omits some. Altogether fewer than 1.4 million clones are present, 78% being singletons, with the ten largest covering roughly 0.62%. The sequencing input was memory CD4+ T cells from PBMCs. The receptor set was obtained from a man between 18 and 29 years old in good health. Some clones in this sample may be carry-over from other donors' samples. CDR3s include the opening cysteine and the closing phenylalanine or tryptophan. The order of the fields is D gene, V gene, J gene, clone size, CDR3 DNA, CDR3 protein. D genes are given only for firm matches. Only part of the rows carry a size: once, few, many, or a class if the clone is expanded.

d_gene: TRBD2
v_gene: TRBV4-1
j_gene: TRBJ2-1
abundance: -
CDR3nt: TGCGCCAGCAGCCCGACGACTAGCGGGAAATCCAATGAGCAGTTCTTC
CDR3aa: CASSPTTSGKSNEQFF

d_gene: -
v_gene: TRBV7-9
j_gene: TRBJ1-1
abundance: -
CDR3nt: TGTGCCAGCAGCCGGGCCGGCCGGGAAGCCCGCGGGGCTTTCTTT
CDR3aa: CASSRAGREARGAFF

d_gene: -
v_gene: TRBV6-4
j_gene: TRBJ2-7
abundance: -
CDR3nt: TGTGCCAGCAGTGACCCGAAGTCTGGGGTTTCTTACGAGCAGTACTTC
CDR3aa: CASSDPKSGVSYEQYF

d_gene: TRBD1
v_gene: TRBV7-2
j_gene: TRBJ2-6
abundance: -
CDR3nt: TGTGCCAGCAGCTTGAGGACAGGGGGCGGCTCTGGGGCCAACGTCCTGACTTTC
CDR3aa: CASSLRTGGGSGANVLTF

d_gene: -
v_gene: TRBV5-4
j_gene: TRBJ2-6
abundance: few
CDR3nt: TGTGCCAGCAACTCTGGAGCGAGCACAGACTCTGGGGCCAACGTCCTGACTTTC
CDR3aa: CASNSGASTDSGANVLTF

d_gene: -
v_gene: TRBV5-6
j_gene: TRBJ1-2
abundance: -
CDR3nt: TGTGCCAGCAGCTTGGAAGTTTGGGTCAGCCACTATGGCTACACCTTC
CDR3aa: CASSLEVWVSHYGYTF

d_gene: -
v_gene: TRBV7-3
j_gene: TRBJ2-6
abundance: -
CDR3nt: TGTGCCAGCAGCTTAGCTCTTCCGGGTAGCTCTGGGGCCAACGTCCTGACTTTC
CDR3aa: CASSLALPGSSGANVLTF

d_gene: TRBD1
v_gene: TRBV7-7
j_gene: TRBJ2-3
abundance: -
CDR3nt: TGTGCCAGCAGCTCCTCGACAGGGGCAGATACGCAGTATTTT
CDR3aa: CASSSSTGADTQYF

d_gene: TRBD1
v_gene: TRBV29-1
j_gene: TRBJ1-2
abundance: -
CDR3nt: TGCAGCGTAGCACAGGGGGCTCGCGGCTACACCTTC
CDR3aa: CSVAQGARGYTF

d_gene: TRBD1
v_gene: TRBV7-2
j_gene: TRBJ1-5
abundance: -
CDR3nt: TGTGCCAGCAGCTTCGACAGGGACGGCCAGCCCCAGCATTTT
CDR3aa: CASSFDRDGQPQHF

d_gene: -
v_gene: TRBV9
j_gene: TRBJ2-1
abundance: -
CDR3nt: TGTGCCAGCAGCTCCCGCACCCGGGCTCATGATGGGAATGAGCAGTTCTTC
CDR3aa: CASSSRTRAHDGNEQFF

d_gene: TRBD2
v_gene: TRBV7-2
j_gene: TRBJ2-1
abundance: -
CDR3nt: TGTGCCAGCAGCTCCCGAAAAGGGACTAGCGGGAGAATAAATGAGCAGTTCTTC
CDR3aa: CASSSRKGTSGRINEQFF

d_gene: TRBD1
v_gene: TRBV10-3
j_gene: TRBJ2-1
abundance: -
CDR3nt: TGTGCCATCAGTGACTTAGGACAGGGGTACAATGAGCAGTTCTTC
CDR3aa: CAISDLGQGYNEQFF

d_gene: -
v_gene: TRBV5-5
j_gene: TRBJ1-1
abundance: -
CDR3nt: TGTGCCAGCAGCTTGTCCCCAGGGCTTAACACTGAAGCTTTCTTT
CDR3aa: CASSLSPGLNTEAFF

d_gene: TRBD2
v_gene: TRBV30
j_gene: TRBJ2-3
abundance: -
CDR3nt: TGTGCCTGGAATCGCGGGAGCCTGAACACAGATACGCAGTATTTT
CDR3aa: CAWNRGSLNTDTQYF

d_gene: TRBD1
v_gene: TRBV5-4
j_gene: TRBJ1-4
abundance: -
CDR3nt: TGTGCCAGCAGCCTCCAGGGGGCATCTAATGAAAAACTGTTTTTT
CDR3aa: CASSLQGASNEKLFF

d_gene: TRBD2
v_gene: TRBV5-1
j_gene: TRBJ2-1
abundance: -
CDR3nt: TGCGCCAGCAGGGATAGCGGGAGCTCCTACAATGAGCAGTTCTTC
CDR3aa: CASRDSGSSYNEQFF

d_gene: -
v_gene: TRBV19
j_gene: TRBJ1-5
abundance: -
CDR3nt: TGTGCCAGTAGACGAAGCCATACAGGGACCAGCTATCAGCCCCAGCATTTT
CDR3aa: CASRRSHTGTSYQPQHF

d_gene: -
v_gene: TRBV20-1
j_gene: TRBJ2-1
abundance: few
CDR3nt: TGCAGTGCCTTTCGAAATGAGCAGTTCTTC
CDR3aa: CSAFRNEQFF

d_gene: -
v_gene: TRBV30
j_gene: TRBJ2-5
abundance: -
CDR3nt: TGTGCCACATCCGTTTGGCGGGAAGGGAGGGAGACCCAGTACTTC
CDR3aa: CATSVWREGRETQYF

d_gene: -
v_gene: TRBV18
j_gene: TRBJ2-3
abundance: -
CDR3nt: TGTGCCAGCTCACCTTTAGACAGCACAGATACGCAGTATTTT
CDR3aa: CASSPLDSTDTQYF

d_gene: -
v_gene: TRBV11-2
j_gene: TRBJ2-7
abundance: -
CDR3nt: TGTGCCAGCTCCCAGGGACGCCTCTCTTTAGGAAAGTCCTACGAGCAGTACTTC
CDR3aa: CASSQGRLSLGKSYEQYF

d_gene: -
v_gene: TRBV5-1
j_gene: TRBJ1-1
abundance: few
CDR3nt: TGCGCCAGCAGCTTGCTGATGAACACTGAAGCTTTCTTT
CDR3aa: CASSLLMNTEAFF

d_gene: TRBD1
v_gene: TRBV27
j_gene: TRBJ2-7
abundance: -
CDR3nt: TGTGCCAGCAGACAGCCGGGACAGGCAATATACGAGCAGTACTTC
CDR3aa: CASRQPGQAIYEQYF

d_gene: -
v_gene: TRBV7-2
j_gene: TRBJ1-2
abundance: -
CDR3nt: TGTGCCAGCAGCCTCGGGGGGTTCACCGGCTACACCTTC
CDR3aa: CASSLGGFTGYTF

d_gene: -
v_gene: TRBV27
j_gene: TRBJ2-7
abundance: once
CDR3nt: TGTGCCAGCAGTCCTAGGGGGGGGAGCTCCTACGAGCAGTACTTC
CDR3aa: CASSPRGGSSYEQYF

d_gene: -
v_gene: TRBV19
j_gene: TRBJ1-5
abundance: -
CDR3nt: TGTGCCAGTAGTCTCCGGCCTAGGGGCCGCAATCAGCCCCAGCATTTT
CDR3aa: CASSLRPRGRNQPQHF

d_gene: -
v_gene: TRBV30
j_gene: TRBJ1-2
abundance: -
CDR3nt: TGTGCCTGGAGTCCCCAGCACGGCTACACCTTC
CDR3aa: CAWSPQHGYTF

d_gene: TRBD1
v_gene: TRBV7-3
j_gene: TRBJ1-1
abundance: -
CDR3nt: TGTGCCAGCAGCTCTAACAGGGGCACTGAAGCTTTCTTT
CDR3aa: CASSSNRGTEAFF

d_gene: -
v_gene: TRBV2
j_gene: TRBJ1-3
abundance: many
CDR3nt: TGTGCCAGCAGTTACATCGGGACGGGCGGCGGAAACACCATATATTTT
CDR3aa: CASSYIGTGGGNTIYF

d_gene: TRBD1
v_gene: TRBV28
j_gene: TRBJ2-7
abundance: few
CDR3nt: TGTGCCGTGAACAGGGGATCCTACGAGCAGTACTTC
CDR3aa: CAVNRGSYEQYF

d_gene: TRBD2
v_gene: TRBV5-5
j_gene: TRBJ2-3
abundance: -
CDR3nt: TGTGCCAGCAGCCCCGGTGGGGGGGCAGATACGCAGTATTTT
CDR3aa: CASSPGGGADTQYF

d_gene: -
v_gene: TRBV7-3
j_gene: TRBJ2-2
abundance: many
CDR3nt: TGTGCCAGCAGCCCCTTGAGGGGGAACACCGGGGAGCTGTTTTTT
CDR3aa: CASSPLRGNTGELFF